The TCR beta chain described here comes from a study of blood T cell repertoires in COVID-19. Study-level background: Acute and convalescent COVID-19 specimens originated in the United States, Italy and Spain. T cells, B-cell-depleted T cells, or PBMCs provided the cDNA or gDNA that served as material.

Trimming took 4 bases from V and 5 from J; bases not matched to a gene: 4. This CDR3 spans 14 amino acids. Looked up from germline, CDR1 is KGHDR and CDR2 is SFDVKD. Source study methods: How many nucleated cells were present was estimated from reference gene primer amplification. The protocol was immunoSEQ multiplex PCR, while the TCRdb copy is restricted to in-frame clones and leaves out a portion. The V and J calls and clone size were taken over from that table, and D and trimming were inferred from the DNA. This table has 87,000 or so clones, about 90% appearing once. This chain uses TRBV24-1 with TRBJ1-2, with 9 bases matching TRBD1. Sequencing was performed on peripheral blood. This clonotype originated in an elderly man with acute or convalescent COVID-19. CDR3 nucleotide sequence: TGTGCCACCAGTGAAACAGGGGGCGAGTATGGCTACACCTTC. Translation gives CATSETGGEYGYTF.